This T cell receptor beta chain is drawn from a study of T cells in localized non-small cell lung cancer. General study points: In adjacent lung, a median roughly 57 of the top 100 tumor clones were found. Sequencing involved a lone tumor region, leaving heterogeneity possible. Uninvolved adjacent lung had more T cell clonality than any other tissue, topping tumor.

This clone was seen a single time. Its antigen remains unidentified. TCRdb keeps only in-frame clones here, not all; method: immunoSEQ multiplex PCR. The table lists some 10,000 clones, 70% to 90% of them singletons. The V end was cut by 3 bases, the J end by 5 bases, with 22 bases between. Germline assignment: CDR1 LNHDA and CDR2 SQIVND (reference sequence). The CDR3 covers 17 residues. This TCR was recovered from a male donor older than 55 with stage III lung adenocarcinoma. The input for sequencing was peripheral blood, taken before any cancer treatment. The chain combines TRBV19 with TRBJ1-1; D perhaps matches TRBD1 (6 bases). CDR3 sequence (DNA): TGTGCCAGTAGTATCCCCCGATACGAGGGAAGGGGGACTGAAGCTTTCTTT. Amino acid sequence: CASSIPRYEGRGTEAFF.